This passage covers 13 T cell receptor beta chains from one sample sequenced in a study of shared clonotypes between healthy human individuals. Terminally differentiated effector memory CD45RA+ cells were excluded by CCR7 positive selection of CD45RO-negative cells. Profiled with immunoSEQ multiplex PCR; TCRdb holds only in-frame clones, not every one. The data show around 600,000 clones, with roughly 95% seen just once and approximately 0.11% held by the top ten. The sequenced sample consisted of naive CD8+ T cells sorted from blood. The receptors were gathered from a woman aged 25 to 39 in good health.

This clone was picked up one time. CDR3 nucleotides: TGTGCCGAGGGCCCTAGCGGCTACGAGCAGTACTTC. Amino acid sequence: CAEGPSGYEQYF. The chain carries TRBV5-4 and TRBJ2-7, with TRBD2 identical over 7 bases. The CDR3 spans 12 residues. Trimming cost V 10 bases and J 3 bases; bases outside gene matches: 7. Germline CDR1 and CDR2: SGHNT and YYREEE (reference sequence).

CDR3 amino acids: CASSLDFPGSYGYTF. CDR3 bases: TGTGCCAGCAGCTTAGATTTTCCGGGGAGCTATGGCTACACCTTC. The chain recombines TRBV11-2 with TRBJ1-2; D unclear. The CDR3 contains 15 residues. Looked up from germline, CDR1 is SGHAT and CDR2 is FQNNGV. With 0 bases removed from V and 4 bases from J, the gap between germline ends came to 12 bases.

The J gene is TRBJ1-2, the V gene TRBV28; 7 bases map to TRBD1. Trimming took 5 bases from V and 4 from J; bases not matched to a gene: 7. Germline CDR1 and CDR2: MDHEN and SYDVKM. The CDR3 extends over 14 amino acids. CDR3 DNA: TGTGCCAGCAGTCCAGTAGACAGGGTCTATGGCTACACCTTC. It codes for CASSPVDRVYGYTF.

CDR3 residues: CASSGIDWPYEQYF. CDR3 DNA sequence: TGTGCCAGCAGCGGGATCGACTGGCCCTACGAGCAGTACTTC. The rearrangement uses TRBV6-5 and TRBJ2-7; a weak D match, TRBD2 (5 bases). The V end was cut by 6 bases, the J end by 2 bases, with 14 bases between. Germline CDR1 reads MNHEY; CDR2 reads SVGAGI. This CDR3 spans 14 amino acids.

This chain joins TRBV2 and TRBJ2-7; no reliable D call. CDR1 is SNHLY, CDR2 FYNNEI, per germline. V dropped 3 bases and J dropped 1 base, with 7 bases sitting between them. The length of the CDR3 is 13 residues. The CDR3 DNA is TGTGCCAGCAGTGAGTCGGATTCCTACGAGCAGTACTTC. Translated: CASSESDSYEQYF.

On this clone itself: Other DNA variants within this sample encode the same CDR3. The chain joins TRBV6-5 to TRBJ1-1; D unresolved. Germline assignment: CDR1 MNHEY and CDR2 SVGAGI. The CDR3 totals 13 residues. V lost 3 bases, J lost 2 bases, and 7 bases lay in between. Here the CDR3 reads CASSYRGNTEAFF. CDR3 nucleotides: TGTGCCAGCAGTTATCGGGGAAACACTGAAGCTTTCTTT.

The chain links TRBV18 to TRBJ1-3, with no clear D. V was trimmed by 3 bases and J by 0 bases, leaving 9 bases between them. Germline V gives CDR1 KGHSH, CDR2 LQKENI. The CDR3 is made up of 15 amino acids. The CDR3 nucleotides are TGTGCCAGCTCACCGGGAGCCACCTCTGGAAACACCATATATTTT. This sequence encodes CASSPGATSGNTIYF.

The chain is built from TRBV4-1 and TRBJ1-5; D unresolved. Trimming cost V 2 bases and J 0 bases, with 14 bases left between them. In germline, CDR1 is MGHRA, CDR2 YSYEKL. The CDR3 length is 17 residues. CDR3 nucleotide sequence: TGCGCCAGCAGCCAAAGGTGGGAACGGGATAGCAATCAGCCCCAGCATTTT. Its translation is CASSQRWERDSNQPQHF.

V usage is TRBV14 and J usage is TRBJ2-7; TRBD1 or TRBD2 may be the D gene (5 bases each). CDR3 length: 14 amino acids. Germline lookup yields CDR1 SGHDN and CDR2 FVKESK. V lost 1 base and J lost 3, with 10 bases in between. The CDR3 is CASSQVDGGYEQYF. CDR3 DNA: TGTGCCAGCAGCCAAGTGGATGGGGGCTACGAGCAGTACTTC. Using reference TRBV14 and TRBJ2-7 for the parts outside the CDR3, the full variable domain is EAGVTQFPSHSVIEKGQTVTLRCDPISGHDNLYWYRRVMGKEIKFLLHFVKESKQDESGMPNNRFLAERTGGTYSTLKVQPAELEDSGVYFCASSQVDGGYEQYFGPGTRLTVT.

Notes on this clone: Other DNA variants within this sample encode the same CDR3. The chain's CDR3 is CASSVGPGLQETQYF. The CDR3 nucleotides are TGTGCCAGCAGCGTAGGACCGGGACTCCAAGAGACCCAGTACTTC. The chain employs TRBV9 and TRBJ2-5; D is possibly TRBD2 (6 bases). In germline, CDR1 is SGDLS, CDR2 YYNGEE. With 0 bases removed from V and 1 base from J, the gap between germline ends came to 10 bases. There are 15 residues in the CDR3.

V and J are TRBV28 and TRBJ2-7; no reliable D call. The germline gives CDR1 MDHEN, CDR2 SYDVKM. The CDR3 loop spans 16 amino acids. Trimming cost V 6 bases and J 1 base, with 19 bases left between them. CDR3 region: CASSSDGDRASYEQYF. The CDR3 DNA is TGTGCCAGCAGCTCTGATGGGGATCGAGCTTCCTACGAGCAGTACTTC.

CDR3 sequence: CASRQGAYEQYF. The DNA of the CDR3 is TGTGCCAGTAGACAGGGGGCATACGAGCAGTACTTC. The rearrangement joins TRBV19 to TRBJ2-7, with TRBD1 matching over 9 bases. Germline CDR1 LNHDA, CDR2 SQIVND (reference sequence). After removal of 6 bases from V and 4 bases from J, the junction contained 1 base not matched to a gene. This CDR3 spans 12 amino acids. Full variable domain (remainder filled in from reference TRBV19 and TRBJ2-7): DGGITQSPKYLFRKEGQNVTLSCEQNLNHDAMYWYRQDPGQGLRLIYYSQIVNDFQKGDIAEGYSVSREKKESFPLTVTSAQKNPTAFYLCASRQGAYEQYFGPGTRLTVT.

The chain recombines TRBV7-9 with TRBJ2-7, with 8 bases that match TRBD2. This CDR3 has 13 amino acids. Germline assignment: CDR1 SEHNR and CDR2 FQNEAQ (reference sequence). V was clipped by 8 bases and J by 3 bases; unmatched bases: 6. CDR3 amino acids: CASAGGTLYEQYF. In DNA, the CDR3 is TGTGCCAGCGCGGGAGGTACCCTCTACGAGCAGTACTTC.